This T cell receptor (beta chain) derives from a study of OX40 agonist ivuxolimab in advanced cancers. Findings and caveats of the study: The study did not work out the antigen specificity of the expanded peripheral T cells. Circulating CD4+ and CD8+ T cells showed clonal expansion by week 6 at 0.1 to 3.0 mg/kg.

Notes on this clone: Its antigen is still unknown.

People who had autoimmune disease history or systemic immunosuppression were excluded. V lost 2 bases to trimming and J lost 5 bases, with 9 bases between them. Germline CDR1 MNHEY, CDR2 SVGAGI. This CDR3 region has 14 residues. Assay used: immunoSEQ multiplex PCR; TCRdb lists only in-frame clones, some missing. Here the sample spans around 70,000 clones, 84% being singletons. Sequencing was performed on CD4+ or CD8+ T cells sorted from blood, taken in a trial of the OX40 agonist ivuxolimab. The chain carries TRBV6-5 and TRBJ1-4, with no clear D. This clonotype originated in an adult with an advanced solid tumor such as melanoma, head and neck, liver or kidney cancer. DNA for the CDR3: TGTGCCAGCAGTTACGTTGCCTGGAATGAAAAACTGTTTTTT. Translation gives CASSYVAWNEKLFF.